Each of the 12 T cell receptor beta chains below was sequenced from the same sample in a study of blood T cell repertoires in COVID-19. TCRdb's table, derived via immunoSEQ multiplex PCR, lists solely in-frame clones and lacks some. This sample has 130,000 to 150,000 clones, with approximately 86% found just once. The sequencing input was PBMCs or T cells enriched from blood (not recorded which). Every receptor here comes from a woman between 40 and 55 years old who had recovered from COVID-19.

The V and J genes are TRBV27 and TRBJ2-3; the D is unclear. V was cut by 2 bases and J by 1 base, with 7 bases left in between. CDR3 length: 14 residues. CDR1 MNHEY and CDR2 SMNVEV come from the germline V gene (reference sequence). The CDR3 DNA is TGTGCCAGCAGTTTACTCGCGGGCACAGATACGCAGTATTTT. Its translation: CASSLLAGTDTQYF.

The rearrangement joins TRBV5-6 to TRBJ2-7, with a weak D call TRBD2 (6 bases). The CDR3 has 14 amino acids. Trimming removed 3 bases at V and 5 bases at J, with 15 bases between. Per the germline V gene, CDR1 is SGHDT and CDR2 is YYEEEE. The CDR3 spells CASSYLVGGDEQYF. The CDR3 DNA is TGTGCCAGCAGCTACCTGGTAGGAGGGGACGAGCAGTACTTC. The entire variable domain, with the rest obtained from reference TRBV5-6 and TRBJ2-7, is as follows: DAGVTQSPTHLIKTRGQQVTLRCSPKSGHDTVSWYQQALGQGPQFIFQYYEEEERQRGNFPDRFSGHQFPNYSSELNVNALLLGDSALYLCASSYLVGGDEQYFGPGTRLTVT.

The chain has TRBV9 and TRBJ2-7, with 8 bases that match TRBD2. CDR3 length equals 14 residues. The trim removed 4 bases at V and 4 bases at J, leaving 7 bases unmatched. Germline V CDR1 and CDR2: SGDLS, YYNGEE. In nucleotides, the CDR3 is TGTGCCAGCAGCCGCATGAGCGGGAGTTACGAGCAGTACTTC. Translating it yields CASSRMSGSYEQYF.

The gene calls are TRBV29-1 and TRBJ1-3; perhaps TRBD1 as D (5 bases). This CDR3 is 14 amino acids long. V lost 7 bases and J 4 bases, leaving 17 bases between the germline ends. The germline V gene has CDR1 SQVTM and CDR2 ANQGSEA. DNA of the CDR3: TGCAGCGGATCCGGGGGGGATGGCGGAAACACCATATATTTT. Its translation: CSGSGGDGGNTIYF. The full variable domain, its missing parts supplied by reference TRBV29-1 and TRBJ1-3, is SAVISQKPSRDICQRGTSLTIQCQVDSQVTMMFWYRQQPGQSLTLIATANQGSEATYESGFVIDKFPISRPNLTFSTLTVSNMSPEDSSIYLCSGSGGDGGNTIYFGEGSWLTVV.

The CDR3 DNA follows: TGTGCCAGCAGTAGGAGAGACACTGAAGCTTTCTTT. This translates into CASSRRDTEAFF. The V and J genes are TRBV6-5 and TRBJ1-1; D unclear. This CDR3 has 12 residues. Germline V gene data show CDR1 as MNHEY and CDR2 as SVGAGI. V was cut by 5 bases and J by 3 bases, with 7 bases left in between.

The chain combines TRBV5-1 with TRBJ2-2; TRBD2 might be the D (5 bases). With 4 bases removed from V and 1 base from J, the gap between germline ends came to 17 bases. Germline CDR1 and CDR2: SGHRS and YFSETQ. This CDR3 is 17 amino acids long. CDR3 sequence (DNA): TGCGCCAGCAGCCTGGATGATTTGACTAAGAACACCGGGGAGCTGTTTTTT. This gives the protein CASSLDDLTKNTGELFF.

This clone was observed once. The chain couples TRBV19 to TRBJ1-5; D unclear. In germline, CDR1 is LNHDA, CDR2 SQIVND (reference sequence). The CDR3 runs to 15 residues. The V end was cut by 0 bases, the J end by 0 bases, with 6 bases between. CDR3 protein: CASSIDGYSNQPQHF. CDR3 nucleotides: TGTGCCAGTAGTATAGACGGGTATAGCAATCAGCCCCAGCATTTT. The complete variable domain, with remaining parts taken from reference TRBV19 and TRBJ1-5, reads DGGITQSPKYLFRKEGQNVTLSCEQNLNHDAMYWYRQDPGQGLRLIYYSQIVNDFQKGDIAEGYSVSREKKESFPLTVTSAQKNPTAFYLCASSIDGYSNQPQHFGDGTRLSIL.

This sequence joins TRBV27 and TRBJ2-7; 13 bases map to TRBD2. The CDR3 loop spans 17 amino acids. The junction had 10 bases not matched to a gene; V was cut back by 6 bases and J by 2 bases. Germline V gene data show CDR1 as MNHEY and CDR2 as SMNVEV (reference sequence). The CDR3 protein is CASSHQGGLAGAYEQYF. In DNA form, the CDR3 reads TGTGCCAGCAGCCACCAGGGAGGACTAGCGGGAGCCTACGAGCAGTACTTC.

This chain connects TRBV6-5 to TRBJ1-1; the D gene is possibly TRBD1 (6 bases). CDR1 and CDR2 from the germline V gene are MNHEY and SVGAGI. Trimming stripped 6 bases from V and 1 base from J, with 15 bases between. CDR3 length: 15 amino acids. CDR3 DNA: TGTGCCAGCAGCCATCAAACCAGGGGGAACACTGAAGCTTTCTTT. It yields the protein CASSHQTRGNTEAFF.

This rearrangement joins TRBV29-1 to TRBJ2-7; TRBD2 agrees at 7 bases. Per the germline V gene, CDR1 is SQVTM and CDR2 is ANQGSEA. V lost 4 bases, J lost 0 bases, and 3 bases stayed unmatched. The CDR3 runs to 13 residues. The CDR3 reads CSVAGTTSYEQYF. The CDR3 DNA reads as TGCAGCGTTGCCGGGACTACCTCCTACGAGCAGTACTTC.

This clone was counted between two and nine times. This sequence joins TRBV30 and TRBJ2-7; unclear D gene. The V and J ends lost 3 bases and 6 bases respectively, with 15 bases between them. The CDR3 is 13 amino acids. Germline CDR1 reads GTSNPN; CDR2 reads SVGIG (reference sequence). This CDR3 reads CAWSVPGLPEQYF. In DNA, the CDR3 is TGTGCCTGGAGCGTACCGGGTCTTCCCGAGCAGTACTTC. Drawing the rest from reference TRBV30 and TRBJ2-7, the complete variable domain is SQTIHQWPATLVQPVGSPLSLECTVEGTSNPNLYWYRQAAGRGLQLLFYSVGIGQISSEVPQNLSASRPQDRQFILSSKKLLLSDSGFYLCAWSVPGLPEQYFGPGTRLTVT.

The sample holds a few counts of this clone. DNA for the CDR3: TGTGCCAGCAGCAATGACCGCCAGGGGGCGCGGTTGGAGACCCAGTACTTC. It yields the protein CASSNDRQGARLETQYF. J is TRBJ2-5 and V is TRBV5-8; TRBD1 matches 8 bases. The CDR3 totals 17 residues. J lost 5 bases, V lost 4 bases, and 16 bases had no gene match. CDR1 and CDR2 (germline): SGHTS, YDEGEE.